This is a list of T cell receptor beta chains from one sample in a study of T cell responses to AZD1222 COVID-19 vaccine. TCRdb's copy holds only in-frame clones and misses some; the assay was immunoSEQ multiplex PCR. Found here are 150,000 or so clones, 91% of them singletons; the top ten hold 1.4%. Here the sequenced sample was peripheral blood, taken on day 0 of AZD1222 vaccination. These TCRs come from an adult in good health. Each CDR3 is given with its conserved first and last residue. D genes are given only for firm matches. Rows may omit the clone size; those that give it use once, few, many or a size class.

length	V	D	size	J	DNA	CDR3
15	TRBV19	.	.	TRBJ2-6	TGTGCCGGGGGGAGCGGTGTTACTGGGGCCAACGTCCTGACTTTC	CAGGSGVTGANVLTF
15	TRBV10-3	TRBD2	.	TRBJ2-1	TGTGCCATCAGAGGCGCGGGAGGGCCCTACAATGAGCAGTTCTTC	CAIRGAGGPYNEQFF
15	TRBV19	.	.	TRBJ1-6	TGTGCCAGTAGTGCTAACGACGATAATAATTCACCCCTCCACTTT	CASSANDDNNSPLHF
18	TRBV25-1	TRBD2	.	TRBJ2-3	TGTGCCAGCAGTGGAAGACTAGCGGGGGGGCTAGGGGCAGATACGCAGTATTTT	CASSGRLAGGLGADTQYF
13	TRBV24-1	.	once	TRBJ2-1	TGTGCCACCAGTGTAGGGGAACGGGCACGGCAGTTCTTC	CATSVGERARQFF
15	TRBV7-9	TRBD1	.	TRBJ1-5	TGTGCCAGCAGCTTAGGGGACAGGGAAGGGCAGCCCCAGCATTTT	CASSLGDREGQPQHF
15	TRBV21-1	.	.	TRBJ1-1	TGTGCCAGCAGCGGCCGACAGCAGCCGGACACTGAAGCTTTCTTT	CASSGRQQPDTEAFF
18	TRBV7-2	TRBD2	.	TRBJ2-1	TGTGCCAGCAGCCTCTACCCTCCGGGACTAGCGGGGGGGAATGAGCAGTTCTTC	CASSLYPPGLAGGNEQFF
16	TRBV6-1	.	.	TRBJ2-3	TGTGCCAGCAGTGAATGGGCAGGGGATAGCACAGATACGCAGTATTTT	CASSEWAGDSTDTQYF
14	TRBV12-5	TRBD1	few	TRBJ2-7	TGTGCTAGTGAAAGACCGGGACAGGGCTACGAGCAGTACTTC	CASERPGQGYEQYF
15	TRBV4-3	.	.	TRBJ2-3	TGCGCCAGCAGCCAAATAGGGATTAGCACAGATACGCAGTATTTT	CASSQIGISTDTQYF
14	TRBV9	.	.	TRBJ2-2	TGTGCCAGCAGCGTAGGGGGGACTCCCGGGGAGCTGTTTTTT	CASSVGGTPGELFF
14	TRBV29-1	.	once	TRBJ2-5	TGCAGCGTTGCGCATAGGGGAGGCCAAGAGACCCAGTACTTC	CSVAHRGGQETQYF
15	TRBV10-2	TRBD2	.	TRBJ2-1	TGCGCCAGCAGTGATTGGCTAGCGGGCTTAAGTGAGCAGTTCTTC	CASSDWLAGLSEQFF
14	TRBV27	TRBD1	.	TRBJ1-2	TGTGCCAGCAAGTTCCGGACAGGGAACTATGGCTACACCTTC	CASKFRTGNYGYTF
15	TRBV30	.	.	TRBJ2-5	TGTGCCTGGAGTGTACTAACGGGCCCCCAAGAGACCCAGTACTTC	CAWSVLTGPQETQYF
15	TRBV19	TRBD2	.	TRBJ2-1	TGTGCCAGTAGTATAGGCCTAGCGGGAGCTAATGAGCAGTTCTTC	CASSIGLAGANEQFF
15	TRBV6-5	.	.	TRBJ1-4	TGTGCCAGCTCGTTTAAGCGGAAGGCTAATGAAAAACTGTTTTTT	CASSFKRKANEKLFF
13	TRBV12-3/TRBV12-4	.	.	TRBJ1-2	TGTGCCAGCAGTGCAGGGAGTAGCTATGGCTACACCTTC	CASSAGSSYGYTF
16	TRBV19	.	.	TRBJ2-1	TGTGCCAGTAGTAGAGTTGGACGGATACTATACAATGAGCAGTTCTTC	CASSRVGRILYNEQFF
14	TRBV10-3	TRBD1	.	TRBJ1-3	TGTGCCATCAAACAGGGGGCAGCTGGAAACACCATATATTTT	CAIKQGAAGNTIYF
13	TRBV25-1	TRBD1	.	TRBJ2-7	TGTGCCAGCAGGGGACAGGGAATCTACGAGCAGTACTTC	CASRGQGIYEQYF
21	TRBV5-1	TRBD2	once	TRBJ2-3	TGCGCCAGCAGCTTGGTTCTAGCGGGGGGGGAAACCCGAGGGAGCACAGATACGCAGTATTTT	CASSLVLAGGETRGSTDTQYF
14	TRBV27	.	.	TRBJ1-2	TGTGCCAGCAGGACCGGAACGCTTAACTATGGCTACACCTTC	CASRTGTLNYGYTF
12	TRBV7-4	.	.	TRBJ1-5	TGTGCCAGCAGCGCCCTAAATCAGCCCCAGCATTTT	CASSALNQPQHF
15	TRBV3-1/TRBV3-2	.	.	TRBJ2-7	TGTGCCAGCAGCCTACTGGGGGGACGTAGGGGCGAGCAGTACTTC	CASSLLGGRRGEQYF
13	TRBV19	TRBD1	.	TRBJ2-7	TGTGCCACCAGGACAGGGGGAGGGTACGAGCAGTACTTC	CATRTGGGYEQYF
19	TRBV4-1	TRBD1	.	TRBJ1-5	TGCGCCAGCAGCCAACCGGGACAGGGGGGGCCCAGCAGGAATCAGCCCCAGCATTTT	CASSQPGQGGPSRNQPQHF
13	TRBV10-3	.	.	TRBJ1-5	TGTGCCATCAGCTCGGGGGCTCATCAGCCCCAGCATTTT	CAISSGAHQPQHF
14	TRBV10-1	.	.	TRBJ2-2	TGCGCCAGCAGCCGGGACTCCCAGGGCGGGGAGCTGTTTTTT	CASSRDSQGGELFF
14	TRBV19	.	.	TRBJ1-1	TGTGCCAGTAGTCCCTGGGGGCCGAACACTGAAGCTTTCTTT	CASSPWGPNTEAFF
13	TRBV12-3/TRBV12-4	.	.	TRBJ1-4	TGTGCCAGCAGTTTAGGTGCCCATCGGAAACTGTTTTTT	CASSLGAHRKLFF
15	TRBV18	TRBD1	.	TRBJ2-7	TGTGCCAGCTCACCCCGGGACAGCGGTACCTACGAGCAGTACTTC	CASSPRDSGTYEQYF
11	TRBV10-3	.	.	TRBJ1-2	TGTGCCATCGCACAGGTCTATGGCTACACCTTC	CAIAQVYGYTF
17	TRBV21-1	.	.	TRBJ2-1	TGTGCCAGCAGCGATAAGACAGGGGGGTTGACCTACAATGAGCAGTTCTTC	CASSDKTGGLTYNEQFF
13	TRBV5-1	.	.	TRBJ1-1	TGCGCCAGCACCTCGGGGTTCGACGGTAGAGCTTTCTTT	CASTSGFDGRAFF
16	TRBV15	.	.	TRBJ1-6	TGTGCCACCAGCAGAGTTTTTGGTCAGGGAAATTCACCCCTCCACTTT	CATSRVFGQGNSPLHF
15	TRBV12-5	.	.	TRBJ1-3	TGTGCTAGTGCCCTCCAGGGATCCTCTGGAAACACCATATATTTT	CASALQGSSGNTIYF
12	TRBV24-1	TRBD1	once	TRBJ2-5	TGTGCCACCCGGGGACAGAAAGAGACCCAGTACTTC	CATRGQKETQYF
12	TRBV28	TRBD2	.	TRBJ2-7	TGTGCCAGCAGAGAGCGGGAGGACGAGCAGTACTTC	CASREREDEQYF
14	TRBV28	TRBD1	.	TRBJ1-2	TGTGCCAGCACCAGAGGGACAGGGGTATATGGCTACACCTTC	CASTRGTGVYGYTF
15	TRBV6-2/TRBV6-3	.	.	TRBJ2-7	TGTGCCAGCAGCCCCGGTCCCGCCGGCTCCTACGAGCAGTACTTC	CASSPGPAGSYEQYF
15	TRBV28	TRBD1	.	TRBJ1-5	TGTGCCAGCAGGCTCGGGACAGGGCCCGGTCAGCCCCAGCATTTT	CASRLGTGPGQPQHF
14	TRBV6-5	.	.	TRBJ1-5	TGTGCCAGCAGCCGGGACCGATACAATCAGCCCCAGCATTTT	CASSRDRYNQPQHF
13	TRBV6-5	.	once	TRBJ1-5	TGTGCCAGCAGTTATCGCAGCGATCAGCCCCAGCATTTT	CASSYRSDQPQHF
16	TRBV5-1	.	.	TRBJ2-6	TGCGCCAGCAGCTCCATCCTAGGTCCTGGGGCCAACGTCCTGACTTTC	CASSSILGPGANVLTF
14	TRBV7-2	.	few	TRBJ1-5	TGTGCCAGCAGCTTCGCGGGGAGCAATCAGCCCCAGCATTTT	CASSFAGSNQPQHF
15	TRBV4-3	.	.	TRBJ2-6	TGCGCCAGCAGCCACAACCCGGGGGGGGCCAACGTCCTGACTTTC	CASSHNPGGANVLTF
17	TRBV27	TRBD2	.	TRBJ2-1	TGTGCCACCTCGTGGAGGCCTAGCGGGAGTTATTACAATGAGCAGTTCTTC	CATSWRPSGSYYNEQFF
14	TRBV5-6	TRBD1	.	TRBJ1-2	TGTGCCAGCAGCTTGAGGCAGGGGGCGCGAGGCTACACCTTC	CASSLRQGARGYTF
15	TRBV28	.	.	TRBJ2-7	TGTGCCACCAGATCTCAGGGGCTATCATCCTACGAGCAGTACTTC	CATRSQGLSSYEQYF
15	TRBV6-5	.	.	TRBJ1-2	TGTGCCAGCAGAGGGAGCGGAGGGGCAAACTATGGCTACACCTTC	CASRGSGGANYGYTF
16	TRBV5-1	TRBD1	.	TRBJ1-1	TGCGCCAGCAGCTTGGAAGGGACAGGGCGGAACACTGAAGCTTTCTTT	CASSLEGTGRNTEAFF
13	TRBV11-2	.	.	TRBJ1-1	TGTGCCAGCAGCGGGATCGGGTGGACTGAAGCTTTCTTT	CASSGIGWTEAFF
16	TRBV7-9	TRBD2	.	TRBJ2-3	TGTGCCAGCAGTTCCCGGCCAGCGGGGGGAACTGATACGCAGTATTTT	CASSSRPAGGTDTQYF
17	TRBV4-1	TRBD2	.	TRBJ2-5	TGCGCCAGCAGCCAAGACCCGGGGGGGACCCTACAAGAGACCCAGTACTTC	CASSQDPGGTLQETQYF
15	TRBV7-2	TRBD1	.	TRBJ1-1	TGTGCCAGCAGCTTATTTAGTGGGACGGGACAGGAAGCTTTCTTT	CASSLFSGTGQEAFF
15	TRBV2	TRBD2	.	TRBJ2-2	TGTGCCAGCAGTGTTGGCGGGGGGGACACCGGGGAGCTGTTTTTT	CASSVGGGDTGELFF
17	TRBV7-2	TRBD1	.	TRBJ1-6	TGTGCCAGCAGCGTAAATGGACAGGCTACCCCTAATTCACCCCTCCACTTT	CASSVNGQATPNSPLHF